Following are 19 T cell receptor beta chains from one sample sequenced in a study of graft-versus-host responses after intestinal transplantation. No antigen is known for these receptors. Assay used: immunoSEQ multiplex PCR; TCRdb lists only in-frame clones, some missing. The profile shows roughly 100,000 clones, less than 95% of them singletons. Here the sequenced sample was unstimulated CD8+ T cells sorted from spleen or lymph node cells, taken before transplant. These receptors were obtained from a human donor who was the organ donor for an intestinal transplant.

V and J are TRBV5-6 and TRBJ2-7; 12 bases match TRBD1. J was trimmed by 4 bases and V by 7 bases; bases with no gene match: 3. CDR1 is SGHDT and CDR2 is YYEEEE in the germline V gene. CDR3 length: 13 residues. The DNA of the CDR3 is TGTGCCAGCGGGACAGGGGGCGGGTACGAGCAGTACTTC. This encodes CASGTGGGYEQYF.

Of note for this clone: A junction boundary mismatches the germline segment, possibly from a read error. The V and J genes are TRBV28 and TRBJ2-4, with 8 bases lining up with TRBD2. Germline V gives CDR1 MDHEN, CDR2 SYDVKM. CDR3 length equals 11 residues. CDR3 sequence: CASSLSGSMDF. CDR3 DNA sequence: TGTGCCAGCAGCTTAAGCGGGAGTATGGACTTC. Complete variable domain (other parts from reference TRBV28 and TRBJ2-4): DVKVTQSSRYLVKRTGEKVFLECVQDMDHENMFWYRQDPGLGLRLIYFSYDVKMKEKGDIPEGYSVSREKKERFSLILESASTNQTSMYLCASSLSGSMDFGAGTRLSVL.

The chain has TRBV2 and TRBJ2-5; TRBD2 matches 12 bases. After removal of 0 bases from V and 4 bases from J, the junction contained 6 bases not matched to a gene. CDR3 length equals 17 residues. Germline V gene data show CDR1 as SNHLY and CDR2 as FYNNEI. The CDR3 sequence: CASSEALAGGPIETQYF. The CDR3 region has the DNA TGTGCCAGCAGTGAAGCCCTAGCGGGAGGGCCCATAGAGACCCAGTACTTC.

The chain links TRBV7-9 to TRBJ2-3; maybe TRBD2 (5 bases). The CDR3 runs 13 residues. CDR1 SEHNR and CDR2 FQNEAQ come from the germline V gene (reference sequence). V was cut by 5 bases and J by 7 bases, with 13 bases left in between. The CDR3 protein is CASSTGMSNTQYF. Here the CDR3 DNA reads TGTGCCAGCAGCACCGGGATGTCAAATACGCAGTATTTT.

This chain connects TRBV19 to TRBJ2-7; TRBD2 aligns across 10 bases. The length of the CDR3 is 16 residues. V dropped 7 bases and J dropped 3; count of bases not matched to a gene: 12. Looked up from germline, CDR1 is LNHDA and CDR2 is SQIVND (reference sequence). The CDR3 DNA reads TGTGCCAGTAAGAGGGCTAGCGGGGGACCCTTCTACGAGCAGTACTTC. It encodes CASKRASGGPFYEQYF.

The chain uses TRBV5-1 and TRBJ1-2, with a tentative D call TRBD1 (6 bases). The CDR3 spans 13 residues. CDR1 SGHRS and CDR2 YFSETQ come from the germline V gene. V was pared by 4 bases and J by 5 bases, with 12 bases between. The CDR3 reads CASSTNRAYGYTF. DNA of the CDR3: TGCGCCAGCAGCACCAACAGGGCTTATGGCTACACCTTC.

This clone occurred a few times. This chain uses TRBV5-4 with TRBJ2-7; a weak D match, TRBD1 (5 bases). Trimming took 2 bases from V and 3 from J, leaving 12 bases between them. The CDR3 is made up of 14 amino acids. Germline CDR1 is SGHNT and CDR2 is YYREEE (reference sequence). CDR3 nucleotide sequence: TGTGCCAGCAGCTTATACATAGGGGACTACGAGCAGTACTTC. This gives the protein CASSLYIGDYEQYF.

CDR3 residues: CASSLDGRPSYNEQFF. CDR3 nucleotides: TGTGCCAGCAGCTTAGACGGGAGGCCTTCCTACAATGAGCAGTTCTTC. This sequence joins TRBV7-3 and TRBJ2-1; 7 positions agree with TRBD2. V trimming: 2 bases; J trimming: 1 base; junction bases outside the gene matches: 5. Looked up from germline, CDR1 is SGHTA and CDR2 is FQGTGA. The CDR3 totals 16 residues. The complete variable domain, with remaining parts taken from reference TRBV7-3 and TRBJ2-1, reads GAGVSQTPSNKVTEKGKYVELRCDPISGHTALYWYRQSLGQGPEFLIYFQGTGAADDSGLPNDRFFAVRPEGSVSTLKIQRTERGDSAVYLCASSLDGRPSYNEQFFGPGTRLTVL.

The chain has TRBV25-1 and TRBJ1-2; 8 bases are shared with TRBD1. Germline values: CDR1 MGHDK, CDR2 SYGVNS. This CDR3 has 17 residues. V was pared by 1 base and J by 8 bases, with 15 bases of the junction left unmatched. DNA for the CDR3: TGTGCCAGCAGTGAATTTTTTCCGGACAGGGATTTCGGGGGCTACACCTTC. It is translated as CASSEFFPDRDFGGYTF.

This clone showed up just once. The CDR3 here is CASSLSRRLRDTQYF. Written as DNA, the CDR3 is TGTGCCAGCAGTTTATCTAGGAGGTTGAGAGATACGCAGTATTTT. V gene TRBV27 combines with J gene TRBJ2-3; tentative D call: TRBD2 (5 bases). The V gene lost 0 bases and the J gene lost 5 bases, with 12 bases spanning the gap. Germline V lookup: CDR1 MNHEY, CDR2 SMNVEV (reference sequence). The CDR3 consists of 15 residues.

The chain links TRBV6-1 to TRBJ2-5; TRBD2 matches at 12 bases. The CDR3 contains 15 residues. The germline CDR1 and CDR2 sequences are MNHNS and SASEGT. After removal of 5 bases from V and 5 bases from J, the junction contained 6 bases not matched to a gene. The chain's CDR3 is CASSILAGGLETQYF. DNA for the CDR3: TGTGCCAGCAGTATCCTAGCGGGGGGGCTTGAGACCCAGTACTTC.

The chain is built from TRBV30 and TRBJ2-7; maybe TRBD2 (5 bases). This CDR3 region has 12 residues. Deletions cut 6 bases from V and 5 bases from J, with 14 bases between. Germline V gene data show CDR1 as GTSNPN and CDR2 as SVGIG (reference sequence). The DNA for the CDR3 is TGTGCCTGCGGAGGCCCACGAAACGAGCAGTACTTC. It codes for CACGGPRNEQYF.

The chain uses TRBV5-8 and TRBJ1-3; possible D gene TRBD1, 6 bases. The CDR3 has 12 amino acids. The V gene's germline CDR1 is SGHTS and CDR2 YDEGEE. Trimming shortened V by 10 bases and J by 4 bases, and 12 bases separated the two germline ends. In nucleotides, the CDR3 is TGTGCCTTTCAGGGGCAGGGAAACACCATATATTTT. This codes for CAFQGQGNTIYF.

The chain uses TRBV5-8 and TRBJ1-2, with D perhaps matching TRBD1 (6 bases). V shed 4 bases and J shed 7 bases, with 17 bases lying between them. The CDR3 spans 14 residues. Looked up from germline, CDR1 is SGHTS and CDR2 is YDEGEE. The CDR3 DNA follows: TGTGCCAGCAGCCCTGGCCCCGGGACACCTGGCTACACCTTC. It specifies CASSPGPGTPGYTF.

V usage is TRBV25-1 and J usage is TRBJ2-5; no clear D. The end of the DNA is better explained by TRBJ2-7, so the J call may be wrong. Per germline, CDR1 MGHDK and CDR2 SYGVNS. CDR3 size: 17 residues. CDR3 sequence (DNA): TGTGCCAGCAGTGGACCCTCCCCCGGTTTAGGAGACTACGAGCAGTACTTC. This encodes CASSGPSPGLGDYEQYF.

Remarks on this clone: The sample has other DNA sequences that encode this CDR3 too. V is TRBV5-1 and J is TRBJ2-2; TRBD2 agrees at 10 bases. Per the germline V gene, CDR1 is SGHRS and CDR2 is YFSETQ. The CDR3 totals 16 residues. The V and J ends lost 5 bases and 0 bases, in that order; junction bases with no gene match: 4. DNA for the CDR3: TGCGCCAGCAGTCGGACTAGCGGAGCGAACACCGGGGAGCTGTTTTTT. This translates into CASSRTSGANTGELFF. Full variable domain (remainder filled in from reference TRBV5-1 and TRBJ2-2): KAGVTQTPRYLIKTRGQQVTLSCSPISGHRSVSWYQQTPGQGLQFLFEYFSETQRNKGNFPGRFSGRQFSNSRSEMNVSTLELGDSALYLCASSRTSGANTGELFFGEGSRLTVL.

The CDR3 loop reads CASSLGGLVGEQFF. The DNA for the CDR3 is TGTGCCAGCAGCTTAGGGGGACTAGTTGGTGAGCAGTTCTTC. V and J are TRBV13 and TRBJ2-1; TRBD2 matches 8 bases. CDR3 length: 14 residues. V trimming: 0 bases; J trimming: 9 bases; junction bases outside the gene matches: 4. Germline V CDR1 and CDR2: PRHDT, FYEKMQ (reference sequence).

The chain couples TRBV29-1 to TRBJ2-1; D may be TRBD2 (6 bases). This CDR3 has 11 residues. The V end lost 6 bases, the J end lost 6 bases, and 9 bases lay between the germline ends. Germline CDR1 is SQVTM and CDR2 is ANQGSEA. The CDR3 region has the DNA TGCAGCGTCGCGGGGATCAATGAGCAGTTCTTC. Its translation is CSVAGINEQFF.

The sample holds a few counts of this clone. The chain carries TRBV14 and TRBJ2-7; weak D call: TRBD2 (5 bases). From germline, CDR1 is SGHDN and CDR2 FVKESK. CDR3 size: 17 residues. The ends were cut back, 7 bases at V and 6 bases at J, with 28 bases in the middle. The DNA for the CDR3 is TGTGCCAGCAACCCCCTGCCCCAAGCGAGGGTTTCTCGCGAGCAGTACTTC. Amino acid sequence: CASNPLPQARVSREQYF. Full variable domain (rest looked up from reference TRBV14 and TRBJ2-7): EAGVTQFPSHSVIEKGQTVTLRCDPISGHDNLYWYRRVMGKEIKFLLHFVKESKQDESGMPNNRFLAERTGGTYSTLKVQPAELEDSGVYFCASNPLPQARVSREQYFGPGTRLTVT.